This T cell receptor beta chain comes out of a study of T cell repertoires in cytomegalovirus infection. About the study: In public TCR beta signatures, there were indications of both CMV infection and matching HLA type.

This clonotype was counted between two and nine times. TCRdb independently ran MiXCR on the reads; one entry per CDR3 protein. Of about 300,000 distinct CDR3 sequences in the sample, roughly 23% were seen once. The CDR3 has 14 amino acids. V dropped 0 bases and J dropped 0 bases, with 4 bases sitting between them. Germline lookup yields CDR1 SGHDT and CDR2 YYEEEE. The sequence derives from a human donor in good health (CMV status not recorded). Some clones in this sample may be carry-over from other donors' samples. J is TRBJ1-3 and V is TRBV5-6; D remains unclear. Sample: PBMCs. This chain's CDR3 is CASSLAPSGNTIYF. The CDR3 DNA reads TGTGCCAGCAGCTTGGCCCCCTCTGGAAACACCATATATTTT.